These 12 T cell receptor beta chains were all obtained from the same sample, sequenced in a study of Graves' ophthalmopathy and Graves' hyperthyroidism. From RNA, the CDR3 regions of TCR beta chains were amplified and sequenced. A first-round RT-PCR used HTBI primers, followed by a second-round multiplex PCR. TCRdb redid the calling of the multiplex PCR reads with MiXCR, one entry per CDR3 protein. Among over 500,000 distinct CDR3 sequences, approximately 22% were seen once, and the ten largest hold more than 5.5%. Specimen: peripheral blood. These receptors were obtained from a woman aged 18-29 years with stable Graves' hyperthyroidism. Some clones in this sample may be carry-over from other donors' samples.

About this clonotype itself: A much larger clone is a single base away; this may be a read error. This chain uses TRBV7-3 with TRBJ1-6; D remains ambiguous. Trimming stripped 8 bases from V and 5 bases from J, with 22 bases between. The CDR3 loop spans 17 amino acids. Germline CDR1 and CDR2: SGHTA and FQGTGA. CDR3 bases: TGTGCCAGCGCCCTAGGTGGGATTGGGGTCAATAATTCACCCCTCCACTTT. It codes for CASALGGIGVNNSPLHF.

This clonotype was seen a few times. This chain connects TRBV2 to TRBJ1-2, with D possibly TRBD1 on 6 matching bases. V lost 4 bases, J lost 9 bases, and 15 bases lay in between. The CDR3 totals 13 residues. The germline V gene encodes CDR1 SNHLY and CDR2 FYNNEI. The CDR3 DNA sequence: TGTGCCAGCAGTGGGGGGGACAATGGGCGCTACACCTTC. As protein: CASSGGDNGRYTF.

This clonotype was observed at least ten times. The chain combines TRBV28 with TRBJ2-2; TRBD2 agrees at 10 bases. The V gene end was trimmed by 5 bases and the J gene end by 7 bases; junction bases not matched to a gene: 10. The CDR3 covers 16 residues. Germline-derived CDR1 and CDR2 are MDHEN and SYDVKM. The CDR3: CASSPEGLAKVGELFF. CDR3 sequence (DNA): TGTGCCAGCAGTCCAGAGGGACTAGCGAAGGTCGGGGAGCTGTTTTTT.

The sample holds many counts of this clonotype. The chain combines TRBV7-3 with TRBJ2-2, with D unclear. Germline CDR1 is SGHTA and CDR2 is FQGTGA. V gave up 10 bases and J gave up 4 bases, with 13 bases separating them. The CDR3 has 13 residues. The CDR3 region is CATRPGGTGELFF. The DNA of the CDR3 is TGTGCCACCAGACCGGGTGGCACCGGGGAGCTGTTTTTT.

This clonotype was counted many times. The V call is TRBV20-1, the J call TRBJ2-5; no clear D gene. CDR1 and CDR2 from the germline V gene are DFQATT and SNEGSKA (reference sequence). The CDR3 runs to 11 residues. With 3 bases removed from V and 4 bases from J, the gap between germline ends came to 6 bases. The CDR3 loop reads CSASRAETQYF. As DNA, the CDR3 is TGCAGTGCTAGTCGGGCAGAGACCCAGTACTTC.

There are a few counts of this clonotype. The rearrangement joins TRBV5-5 to TRBJ1-1, with D possibly matching TRBD1 (6 bases). Trimming took 1 base from V and 2 from J, leaving 9 bases between them. Germline V gives CDR1 SGHKS, CDR2 YYEKEE (reference sequence). The CDR3 is 14 amino acids. CDR3 sequence: CASSLSGANTEAFF. The CDR3 region has the DNA TGTGCCAGCAGCTTGTCAGGGGCCAACACTGAAGCTTTCTTT.

The chain recombines TRBV7-8 with TRBJ1-1; TRBD1 is a possible D gene (5 bases). Trimming pared 4 bases from V and 5 bases from J, leaving 11 bases between. The CDR3 extends over 13 amino acids. The germline CDR1 and CDR2 sequences are SGHVS and FQNEAQ. The CDR3 DNA sequence: TGTGCCAGCAGCTGGGGACTCGGGACTGAAGCTTTCTTT. Translating it yields CASSWGLGTEAFF.

As DNA, the CDR3 is TGTGCCAGCAGTTTCCAGACCGGCTCTGAAGCTTTCTTT. Its protein product is CASSFQTGSEAFF. The gene calls are TRBV6-5 and TRBJ1-1; D is undetermined. V dropped 4 bases and J dropped 6 bases, with 12 bases sitting between them. CDR1 is MNHEY and CDR2 is SVGAGI in the germline V gene. The CDR3 is 13 amino acids.

This clonotype was seen ten or more times. V gene TRBV6-1 combines with J gene TRBJ1-2; no definite D call. This CDR3 region has 13 residues. Deletions cut 3 bases from V and 7 bases from J, with 12 bases between. CDR1 is MNHNS and CDR2 is SASEGT in the germline V gene. This CDR3 reads CASSDSGYRGYTF. The CDR3 coding sequence is TGTGCCAGCAGTGATTCGGGATACCGTGGCTACACCTTC.

This chain joins TRBV6-2 or TRBV6-3 and TRBJ1-2, with 9 bases that match TRBD1. Germline assignment: CDR1 MNHEY and CDR2 SVGEGT. The J segment lost 3 bases and the V segment lost 6 bases, leaving 5 bases of the junction unmatched. This CDR3 has 14 amino acids. The CDR3 is CASRRDREHYGYTF. DNA of the CDR3: TGTGCCAGCAGGCGGGACAGGGAACACTATGGCTACACCTTC.

This clonotype came up many times. The V gene is TRBV20-1, the J gene TRBJ1-2, with TRBD1 matching over 9 bases. This CDR3 has 13 residues. V was pared by 6 bases and J by 6 bases, with 8 bases of the junction left unmatched. The germline V gene encodes CDR1 DFQATT and CDR2 SNEGSKA (reference sequence). CDR3 DNA sequence: TGCAGTGCGATCAGGGACAGGGAGGATGGCTACACCTTC. Protein: CSAIRDREDGYTF.

The J gene is TRBJ1-5, the V gene TRBV6-1, with a tentative D call TRBD1 (6 bases). The germline V gene encodes CDR1 MNHNS and CDR2 SASEGT. V was cut by 6 bases and J by 4 bases, with 16 bases left in between. CDR3 length: 15 residues. The CDR3 spells CASSPSGAANQPQHF. In DNA, the CDR3 is TGTGCCAGCAGCCCCTCAGGGGCCGCGAATCAGCCCCAGCATTTT.